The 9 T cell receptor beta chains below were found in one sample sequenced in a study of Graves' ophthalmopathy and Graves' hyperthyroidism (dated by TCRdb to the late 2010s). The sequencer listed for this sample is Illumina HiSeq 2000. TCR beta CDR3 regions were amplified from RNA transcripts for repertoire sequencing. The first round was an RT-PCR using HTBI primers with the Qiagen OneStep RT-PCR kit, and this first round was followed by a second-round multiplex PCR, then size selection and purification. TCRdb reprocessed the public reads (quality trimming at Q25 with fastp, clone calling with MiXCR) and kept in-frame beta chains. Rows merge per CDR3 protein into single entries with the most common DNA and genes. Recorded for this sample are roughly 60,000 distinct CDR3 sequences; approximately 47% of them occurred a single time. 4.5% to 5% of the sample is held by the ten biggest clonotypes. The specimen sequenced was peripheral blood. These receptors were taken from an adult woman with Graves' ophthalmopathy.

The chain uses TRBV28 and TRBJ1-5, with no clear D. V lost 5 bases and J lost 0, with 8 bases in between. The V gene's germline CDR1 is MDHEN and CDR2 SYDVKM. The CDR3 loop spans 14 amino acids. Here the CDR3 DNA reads TGTGCCAGCAGTGAACAGCCTAGCAATCAGCCCCAGCATTTT. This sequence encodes CASSEQPSNQPQHF.

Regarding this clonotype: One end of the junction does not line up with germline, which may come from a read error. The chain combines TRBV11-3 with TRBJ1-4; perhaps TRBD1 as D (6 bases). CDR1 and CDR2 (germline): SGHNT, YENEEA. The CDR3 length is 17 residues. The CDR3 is CAGSQDLQGRKNEKLVF. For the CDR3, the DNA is TGCGCCGGCAGCCAAGATTTGCAGGGGCGAAAAAATGAAAAACTGGTTTTT.

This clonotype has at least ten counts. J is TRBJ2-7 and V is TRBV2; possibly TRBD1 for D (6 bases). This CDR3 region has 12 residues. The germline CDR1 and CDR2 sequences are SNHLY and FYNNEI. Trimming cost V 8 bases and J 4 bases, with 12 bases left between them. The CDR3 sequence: CASRDNIYEQYF. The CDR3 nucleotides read TGTGCCAGCCGGGACAATATTTACGAGCAGTACTTC.

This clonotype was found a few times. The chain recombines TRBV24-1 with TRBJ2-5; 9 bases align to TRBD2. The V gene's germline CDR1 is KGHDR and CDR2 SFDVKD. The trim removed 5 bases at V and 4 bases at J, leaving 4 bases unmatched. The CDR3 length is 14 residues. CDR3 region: CATSGSLAGETQYF. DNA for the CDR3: TGTGCCACCAGTGGATCACTAGCGGGAGAGACCCAGTACTTC.

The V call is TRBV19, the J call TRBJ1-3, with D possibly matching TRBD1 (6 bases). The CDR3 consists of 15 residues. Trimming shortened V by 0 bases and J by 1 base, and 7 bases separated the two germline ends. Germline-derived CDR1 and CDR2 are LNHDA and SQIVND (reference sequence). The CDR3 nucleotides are TGTGCCAGTAGTATAGAAGGGGGGTCTGGAAACACCATATATTTT. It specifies CASSIEGGSGNTIYF. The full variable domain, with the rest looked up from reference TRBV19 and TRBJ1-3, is DGGITQSPKYLFRKEGQNVTLSCEQNLNHDAMYWYRQDPGQGLRLIYYSQIVNDFQKGDIAEGYSVSREKKESFPLTVTSAQKNPTAFYLCASSIEGGSGNTIYFGEGSWLTVV.

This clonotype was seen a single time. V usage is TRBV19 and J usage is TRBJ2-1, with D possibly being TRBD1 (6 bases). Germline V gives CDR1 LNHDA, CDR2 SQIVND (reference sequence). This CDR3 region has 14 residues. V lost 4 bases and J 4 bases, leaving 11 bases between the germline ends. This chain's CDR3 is CASSSEGGYNEQFF. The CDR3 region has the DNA TGTGCCAGTAGTAGTGAAGGGGGATACAATGAGCAGTTCTTC.

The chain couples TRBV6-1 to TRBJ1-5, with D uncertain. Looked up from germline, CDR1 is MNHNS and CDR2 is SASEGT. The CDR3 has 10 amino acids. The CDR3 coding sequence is TGTGACAACAGTAATCAGCCCCAGCATTTT. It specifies CDNSNQPQHF.

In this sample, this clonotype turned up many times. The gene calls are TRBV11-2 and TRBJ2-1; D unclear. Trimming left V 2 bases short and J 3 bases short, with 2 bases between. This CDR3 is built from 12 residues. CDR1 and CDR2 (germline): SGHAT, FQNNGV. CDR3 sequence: CASSLYYNEQFF. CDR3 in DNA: TGTGCCAGCAGCTTATACTACAATGAGCAGTTCTTC.

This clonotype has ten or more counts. The CDR3 loop reads CASSLGPADTQYF. The CDR3 DNA is TGTGCCAGCAGCTTGGGGCCAGCAGATACGCAGTATTTT. V and J are TRBV7-2 and TRBJ2-3; weak D call: TRBD1 (5 bases). The germline V gene encodes CDR1 SGHTA and CDR2 FQGNSA. The V end was cut by 3 bases, the J end by 4 bases, with 8 bases between. This CDR3 is 13 amino acids long. The full variable domain, completed using reference TRBV7-2 and TRBJ2-3, is GAGVSQSPSNKVTEKGKDVELRCDPISGHTALYWYRQSLGQGLEFLIYFQGNSAPDKSGLPSDRFSAERTGGSVSTLTIQRTQQEDSAVYLCASSLGPADTQYFGPGTRLTVL.